Below, one TCR beta chain is given with its context. The germline V gene encodes CDR1 MGHRA and CDR2 YSYEKL. Trimming stripped 4 bases from V and 0 bases from J, with 28 bases between. This CDR3 contains 22 residues. The sample originates from a study of blood T cell repertoires in COVID-19. Study-wide context: Whether acute or convalescent, the COVID-19 samples came from the United States, Italy and Spain.

As handled by the study authors: How many nucleated cells were present was estimated from reference gene primer amplification. Clones were sequenced by immunoSEQ multiplex PCR, and TCRdb holds only the in-frame ones, with some missing. V and J calls and clone size follow that table, whereas D and trimming were derived from the DNA. The table includes 250,000 to 300,000 clones, over 70% detected once. Sequencing was carried out using peripheral blood. The gene calls are TRBV4-1 and TRBJ2-6; D is possibly TRBD2 (6 bases). The sequence was collected from an elderly man with acute or convalescent COVID-19. The CDR3 DNA reads as TGCGCCAGCAGCCGACTGGTCGGCGGCCGGGGGAGCGCACTCTCTGGGGCCAACGTCCTGACTTTC. As protein: CASSRLVGGRGSALSGANVLTF.